Presented here are 26 T cell receptor beta chains from one specimen sequenced in a study of naive and memory T cell subsets. Amplification of ligated cDNA took four PCR rounds with SP2 and nested alpha and beta constant primers. TCRdb re-called the 5' RACE reads through MiXCR, storing one row per CDR3 protein. The sample includes over 50,000 distinct CDR3 sequences, over 6% seen only once; the top ten take approximately 9.4%. The library had UMIs added by 3' ligation of an oligonucleotide to TCR cDNA. The receptors stem from a female donor in good health.

This clonotype was observed a few times. CDR3 bases: TGTGCCAGCACCGGAAGGATTATTAACACTGAAGCTTTCTTT. It codes for CASTGRIINTEAFF. The V and J genes are TRBV7-9 and TRBJ1-1; D not resolved. The CDR3 covers 14 residues. V lost 7 bases to trimming and J lost 2 bases, with 14 bases between them. Germline lookup yields CDR1 SEHNR and CDR2 FQNEAQ (reference sequence).

The sample holds a few counts of this clonotype. This sequence joins TRBV6-5 and TRBJ1-3; D call uncertain. Germline V gives CDR1 MNHEY, CDR2 SVGAGI. Trimming stripped 4 bases from V and 0 bases from J, with 7 bases between. CDR3 length: 14 residues. In nucleotides, the CDR3 is TGTGCCAGCAGTTTCGAGGGCTCTGGAAACACCATATATTTT. It specifies CASSFEGSGNTIYF.

The rearrangement links TRBV28 to TRBJ2-7; maybe TRBD1 (6 bases). The CDR3 sequence is 12 residues long. The ends were cut back, 3 bases at V and 6 bases at J, with 9 bases in the middle. Germline CDR1 and CDR2: MDHEN and SYDVKM. The CDR3 region is CASSFQQGEQYF. The CDR3 DNA reads as TGTGCCAGCAGTTTCCAACAGGGCGAGCAGTACTTC.

This clonotype occurred a few times. J is TRBJ2-7 and V is TRBV28; TRBD1 aligns across 10 bases. The ends lost 10 bases at V and 1 base at J; junction bases unmatched: 7. The CDR3 is made up of 14 amino acids. Germline CDR1 is MDHEN and CDR2 is SYDVKM. The CDR3 here is CAINPGQGSYEQYF. CDR3 coding DNA: TGTGCCATCAATCCGGGACAGGGGTCCTACGAGCAGTACTTC. Complete variable domain (other parts from reference TRBV28 and TRBJ2-7): DVKVTQSSRYLVKRTGEKVFLECVQDMDHENMFWYRQDPGLGLRLIYFSYDVKMKEKGDIPEGYSVSREKKERFSLILESASTNQTSMYLCAINPGQGSYEQYFGPGTRLTVT.

Only a few counts were recorded for this clonotype. The chain links TRBV6-2 or TRBV6-3 to TRBJ2-5, with 10 nucleotides matching TRBD1. J was trimmed by 2 bases and V by 7 bases; bases with no gene match: 7. CDR3 length equals 15 residues. Per the germline V gene, CDR1 is MNHEY and CDR2 is SVGEGT. CDR3 in amino acids: CASITPDRGQETQYF. The DNA of the CDR3 is TGTGCCAGCATCACGCCGGACAGGGGGCAAGAGACCCAGTACTTC.

This clonotype was found a few times. The J gene is TRBJ2-5, the V gene TRBV19, with D possibly matching TRBD1 (6 bases). The CDR3 consists of 14 residues. The germline V gene has CDR1 LNHDA and CDR2 SQIVND (reference sequence). The V and J ends lost 7 bases and 3 bases respectively, with 15 bases between them. The chain's CDR3 is CASNKGTSKETQYF. CDR3 sequence (DNA): TGTGCCAGTAATAAAGGGACAAGTAAAGAGACCCAGTACTTC.

This clonotype came up a few times. V and J are TRBV18 and TRBJ1-4; D might be TRBD1 (5 bases). There are 18 residues in the CDR3. CDR1 is KGHSH and CDR2 is LQKENI in the germline V gene. The V end was cut by 6 bases, the J end by 5 bases, with 25 bases between. The CDR3 DNA is TGTGCCAGCTCTTTCCATGGGGGTCCAATGTCGCGGAATGAAAAACTGTTTTTT. Its protein product is CASSFHGGPMSRNEKLFF.

This clonotype came up a few times. This chain uses TRBV6-2 or TRBV6-3 with TRBJ1-1, with D perhaps TRBD1 (6 bases). Germline V gene sequence: CDR1 MNHEY, CDR2 SVGEGT. V lost 2 bases and J lost 11, with 12 bases in between. This CDR3 comprises 12 residues. For the CDR3, the DNA is TGTGCCAGCAGTTACGCGATAGACAGGGCTTTCTTT. This encodes CASSYAIDRAFF.

V usage is TRBV7-2 and J usage is TRBJ2-4; D ambiguous. V gave up 3 bases and J gave up 5 bases, with 5 bases separating them. The CDR3 runs 12 residues. Germline CDR1 reads SGHTA; CDR2 reads FQGNSA. This chain's CDR3 is CASSFLENIQYF. CDR3 coding DNA: TGTGCCAGCAGCTTCCTTGAAAACATTCAGTACTTC.

V gene TRBV20-1 combines with J gene TRBJ2-3; D is perhaps TRBD1 or TRBD2 (6 bases each). Trimming pared 5 bases from V and 2 bases from J, leaving 17 bases between. The CDR3 loop spans 15 amino acids. Germline values: CDR1 DFQATT, CDR2 SNEGSKA (reference sequence). The CDR3 region has the DNA TGCAGTGCTTCCCGATCATGGGGGGCCACAGATACGCAGTATTTT. It specifies CSASRSWGATDTQYF.

This clonotype was counted only a few times. This chain connects TRBV5-1 to TRBJ1-4, with 10 bases aligning to TRBD1. Germline lookup yields CDR1 SGHRS and CDR2 YFSETQ. The CDR3 is 15 residues long. Trimming removed 0 bases from V and 8 bases from J; junction bases left unmatched: 4. The CDR3 coding sequence is TGCGCCAGCAGCTTGGGACAGGGGGCGACGGAAAAACTGTTTTTT. This encodes CASSLGQGATEKLFF.

V is TRBV6-1 and J is TRBJ2-3, with a weak D call TRBD1 (5 bases). V lost 5 bases and J lost 5, with 17 bases in between. This CDR3 contains 15 residues. The germline V gene has CDR1 MNHNS and CDR2 SASEGT. The chain's CDR3 is CASSPSPGSGDTQYF. Written as DNA, the CDR3 is TGTGCCAGCAGTCCTTCCCCAGGGTCTGGAGATACGCAGTATTTT.

This clonotype was seen more than once but under ten times. The chain is built from TRBV3-1 and TRBJ2-1; D is possibly TRBD2 (6 bases). Trimming left V 1 base short and J 7 bases short, with 20 bases between. Germline V gene sequence: CDR1 LGHDT, CDR2 YNNKEL (reference sequence). This CDR3 is 17 amino acids long. This CDR3 is CASSQVRGGRGKNEQFF. In DNA form, the CDR3 reads TGTGCCAGCAGCCAAGTACGGGGAGGTAGAGGCAAAAATGAGCAGTTCTTC.

V and J are TRBV7-2 and TRBJ2-3; the D is unclear. The V end was cut by 4 bases, the J end by 1 base, with 6 bases between. CDR1 and CDR2 (germline): SGHTA, FQGNSA. The CDR3 consists of 13 residues. The CDR3 DNA follows: TGTGCCAGCAGCTCCAGACGCACAGATACGCAGTATTTT. This encodes CASSSRRTDTQYF. Based on the CDR3 plus reference TRBV7-2 and TRBJ2-3, the full variable domain is GAGVSQSPSNKVTEKGKDVELRCDPISGHTALYWYRQSLGQGLEFLIYFQGNSAPDKSGLPSDRFSAERTGGSVSTLTIQRTQQEDSAVYLCASSSRRTDTQYFGPGTRLTVL.

The rearrangement uses TRBV7-3 and TRBJ2-2; no firm D call. Germline assignment: CDR1 SGHTA and CDR2 FQGTGA. Trimming took 2 bases from V and 6 from J, leaving 13 bases between them. CDR3 length: 15 amino acids. The CDR3 DNA follows: TGTGCCAGCAGCTTAGGGTCTAGGATGGCCGGGGAGCTGTTTTTT. It translates to CASSLGSRMAGELFF.

Only a few counts were recorded for this clonotype. The J gene is TRBJ1-2, the V gene TRBV12-3 or TRBV12-4; unclear D gene. This CDR3 has 13 amino acids. The V and J ends lost 2 bases and 8 bases respectively, with 12 bases between them. The chain's CDR3 is CASSLSGAQGYTF. CDR3 nucleotides: TGTGCCAGCAGTTTATCGGGAGCCCAAGGCTACACCTTC.

This clonotype showed up many times. V usage is TRBV7-3 and J usage is TRBJ2-7, with D possibly TRBD1 on 5 matching bases. The CDR3 sequence is 14 residues long. V was cut by 4 bases and J by 7 bases, with 17 bases left in between. In germline, CDR1 is SGHTA, CDR2 FQGTGA. This CDR3 is CASSSNADHREQYF. CDR3 sequence (DNA): TGTGCCAGCAGCTCAAACGCGGACCACAGGGAGCAGTACTTC.

This clonotype showed up many times. The gene calls are TRBV30 and TRBJ1-5; D remains unclear. This CDR3 comprises 14 residues. The germline V gene has CDR1 GTSNPN and CDR2 SVGIG (reference sequence). Trimming removed 2 bases at V and 0 bases at J, with 8 bases between. The CDR3 loop is CAWSNGVSNQPQHF. Written as DNA, the CDR3 is TGTGCCTGGAGTAACGGAGTTAGCAATCAGCCCCAGCATTTT.

Only a few counts were recorded for this clonotype. The chain combines TRBV5-6 with TRBJ2-5; 14 bases are shared with TRBD2. CDR3 length equals 15 residues. Germline values: CDR1 SGHDT, CDR2 YYEEEE. V lost 5 bases and J lost 10; bases outside the gene matches: 10. The CDR3: CASSAGGLAGGSQYF. The CDR3 region has the DNA TGTGCCAGCAGTGCCGGTGGACTAGCGGGGGGTAGCCAGTACTTC.

This clonotype was found a few times. V and J are TRBV6-6 and TRBJ2-2; TRBD2 might be the D (6 bases). The germline CDR1 and CDR2 sequences are MNHNY and SVGAGI (reference sequence). V gave up 4 bases and J gave up 4 bases, with 13 bases separating them. This CDR3 has 15 amino acids. The CDR3 here is CASSFRGTLTGELFF. The CDR3 DNA reads TGTGCCAGCAGTTTCCGGGGGACGCTCACCGGGGAGCTGTTTTTT.

The table lists this clonotype with a few counts. The chain links TRBV12-3 or TRBV12-4 to TRBJ2-1, with 10 nucleotides matching TRBD2. This CDR3 has 17 residues. V was pared by 4 bases and J by 7 bases, with 13 bases of the junction left unmatched. The CDR3 loop is CASSSFRGSGGWNEQFF. CDR3 nucleotides: TGTGCCAGCAGTTCATTTCGGGGTAGCGGGGGGTGGAATGAGCAGTTCTTC.

About this clonotype itself: One base away lies a much larger clone, so this may be a sequencing read error. V and J are TRBV3-1 and TRBJ1-6, with a weak D call TRBD1 (5 bases). Germline V gene data show CDR1 as LGHDT and CDR2 as YNNKEL (reference sequence). The CDR3 is 16 amino acids. The CDR3 loop is CAGSQPGSSYNSPLHF. As DNA, the CDR3 is TGTGCCGGCAGCCAACCAGGGAGCTCCTATAATTCACCCCTCCACTTT.

This clonotype occurred a few times. The J gene is TRBJ2-3, the V gene TRBV6-5; possibly TRBD1 for D (5 bases). V lost 6 bases and J lost 2, with 15 bases in between. The length of the CDR3 is 15 residues. In germline, CDR1 is MNHEY, CDR2 SVGAGI. CDR3 nucleotide sequence: TGTGCCAGCAGACCGCAGGGATGGGACACAGATACGCAGTATTTT. Its protein is CASRPQGWDTDTQYF.

This clonotype was observed many times. The chain joins TRBV12-3 or TRBV12-4 to TRBJ1-5; tentatively, D is TRBD1 (5 bases). The V end was cut by 7 bases, the J end by 2 bases, with 12 bases between. The CDR3 is 14 amino acids. CDR3 bases: TGTGCCAGCACCCAGAGGGGAGGCAATCAGCCCCAGCATTTT. The encoded protein is CASTQRGGNQPQHF.

A few counts support this clonotype. The chain carries TRBV20-1 and TRBJ2-5; 9 bases line up with TRBD1. From germline, CDR1 is DFQATT and CDR2 SNEGSKA (reference sequence). V was clipped by 5 bases and J by 6 bases; unmatched bases: 1. There are 11 residues in the CDR3. DNA of the CDR3: TGCAGTGCTTACAGGGGGCAGACCCAGTACTTC. Protein: CSAYRGQTQYF.

This clonotype has ten or more counts. The chain carries TRBV7-2 and TRBJ1-5; D remains ambiguous. The ends were cut back, 1 base at V and 2 bases at J, with 9 bases in the middle. The CDR3 runs to 15 residues. Germline CDR1 is SGHTA and CDR2 is FQGNSA. Here the CDR3 reads CASSLDQFGNQPQHF. CDR3 sequence (DNA): TGTGCCAGCAGCTTAGACCAATTTGGCAATCAGCCCCAGCATTTT.